The TCR beta chain described here comes from a study of cytomegalovirus exposure and HLA in healthy donors. This table comes from immunoSEQ multiplex PCR, and its TCRdb copy is limited to in-frame clones, with some not included. Here the sample spans 300,000 to 400,000 clones, 86% being singletons. Per germline, CDR1 SGHNT and CDR2 YENEEA. Trimming removed 4 bases from V and 1 base from J; junction bases left unmatched: 2. This CDR3 has 14 residues. Specimen: PBMCs. The chain employs TRBV11-3 and TRBJ2-3; the match to TRBD2 covers 7 bases. This TCR derives from a woman under 30 in good health and CMV-seronegative. In nucleotides, the CDR3 is TGTGCCAGCAGCTCCCGGGGGGGCACAGATACGCAGTATTTT. It codes for CASSSRGGTDTQYF.